This T cell receptor (beta chain) emerged from a study of T-cell memory formation after mild COVID-19. The study, taken as a whole, reports: The study detected some responding clones in pre-infection memory, suggesting cross-reactive memory joined.

Constant-segment primers served in 5'RACE that generated TCR alpha and TCR beta cDNA libraries bearing sample barcodes and UMIs. Each CDR3 protein is one row after TCRdb ran MiXCR on the 5' RACE reads. In the table there are 400,000 to 500,000 distinct CDR3 sequences, 20% to 25% of which are singletons. Notes on this clonotype: Its cognate antigen is unknown. The junction departs from the called germline gene at one end, perhaps through a read error.

The germline gives CDR1 SNHLY, CDR2 FYNNEI. This CDR3 comprises 19 residues. The chain joins TRBV2 to TRBJ2-1; D perhaps matches TRBD1 (6 bases). Material: PBMCs or a T cell subset sorted from them (not recorded which). The receptor's source is an adult woman who had mild COVID-19 (a few samples of this study predate the infection). Cell type and time point are not known. CDR3 protein: CASSETHHSGTRMENGQFF. CDR3 sequence (DNA): TGTGCCAGCAGTGAGACTCATCACTCCGGGACACGGATGGAGAATGGGCAGTTCTTC.